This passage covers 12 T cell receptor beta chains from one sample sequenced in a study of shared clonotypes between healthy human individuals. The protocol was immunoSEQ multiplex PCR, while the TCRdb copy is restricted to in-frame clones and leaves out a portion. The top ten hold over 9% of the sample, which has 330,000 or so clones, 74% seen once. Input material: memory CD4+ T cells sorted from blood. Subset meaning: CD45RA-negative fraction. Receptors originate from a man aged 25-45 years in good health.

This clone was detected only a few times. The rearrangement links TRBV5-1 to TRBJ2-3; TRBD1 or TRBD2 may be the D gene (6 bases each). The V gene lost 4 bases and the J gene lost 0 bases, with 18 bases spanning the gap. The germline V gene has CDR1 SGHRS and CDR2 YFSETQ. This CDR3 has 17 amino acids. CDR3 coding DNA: TGCGCCAGCAGCCGCGTAGGGAGGACAGCTAGCACAGATACGCAGTATTTT. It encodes CASSRVGRTASTDTQYF.

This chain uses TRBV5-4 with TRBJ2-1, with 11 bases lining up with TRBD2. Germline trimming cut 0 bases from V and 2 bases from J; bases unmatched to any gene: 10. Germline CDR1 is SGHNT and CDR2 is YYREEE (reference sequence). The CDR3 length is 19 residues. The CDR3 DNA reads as TGTGCCAGCAGCTTGGTTGGCGGTAGCGGGAGGGCGGCCTACAATGAGCAGTTCTTC. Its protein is CASSLVGGSGRAAYNEQFF.

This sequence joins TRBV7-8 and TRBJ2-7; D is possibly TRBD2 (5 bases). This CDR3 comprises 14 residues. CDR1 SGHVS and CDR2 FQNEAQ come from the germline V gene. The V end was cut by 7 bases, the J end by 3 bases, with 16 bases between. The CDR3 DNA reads TGTGCCAGCACCGCGGACTTGGGAGTCTACGAGCAGTACTTC. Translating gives CASTADLGVYEQYF.

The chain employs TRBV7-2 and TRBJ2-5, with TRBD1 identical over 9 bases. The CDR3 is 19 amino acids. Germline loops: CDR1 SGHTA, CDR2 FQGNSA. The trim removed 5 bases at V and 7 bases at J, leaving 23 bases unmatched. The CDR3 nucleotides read TGTGCCAGCAGCCAACTGGGTCGTGGGACCCGGGACAGGGTCAGGACCCAGTACTTC. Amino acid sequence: CASSQLGRGTRDRVRTQYF.

DNA for the CDR3: TGTGCCAGCACGGAATTGGGCGGCTATGGCTACACCTTC. Protein product: CASTELGGYGYTF. V and J are TRBV28 and TRBJ1-2; no definite D call. Germline V CDR1 and CDR2: MDHEN, SYDVKM. Trimming took off 7 bases at V and 4 bases at J, with 13 bases between the two ends. CDR3 length: 13 residues.

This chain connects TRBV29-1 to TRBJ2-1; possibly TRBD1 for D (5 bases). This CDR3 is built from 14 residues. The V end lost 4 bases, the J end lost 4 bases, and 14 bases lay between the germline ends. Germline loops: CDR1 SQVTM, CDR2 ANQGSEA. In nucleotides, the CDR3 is TGCAGCGTTGGGCTGGCAGGGCTTTACAATGAGCAGTTCTTC. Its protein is CSVGLAGLYNEQFF.

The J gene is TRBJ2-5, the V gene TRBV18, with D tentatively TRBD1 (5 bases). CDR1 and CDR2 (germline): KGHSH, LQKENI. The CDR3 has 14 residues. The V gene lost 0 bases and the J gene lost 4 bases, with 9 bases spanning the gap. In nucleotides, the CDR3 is TGTGCCAGCTCACCACCGTCAGGGTCAGAGACCCAGTACTTC. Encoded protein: CASSPPSGSETQYF. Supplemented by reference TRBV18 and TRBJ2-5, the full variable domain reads NAGVMQNPRHLVRRRGQEARLRCSPMKGHSHVYWYRQLPEEGLKFMVYLQKENIIDESGMPKERFSAEFPKEGPSILRIQQVVRGDSAAYFCASSPPSGSETQYFGPGTRLLVL.

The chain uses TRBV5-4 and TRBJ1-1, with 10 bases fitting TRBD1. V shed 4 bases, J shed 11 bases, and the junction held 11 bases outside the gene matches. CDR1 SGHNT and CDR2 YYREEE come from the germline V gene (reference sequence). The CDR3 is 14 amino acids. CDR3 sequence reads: CASSREPGTGDAFF. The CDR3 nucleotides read TGTGCCAGCAGCAGAGAACCCGGGACAGGGGACGCTTTCTTT.

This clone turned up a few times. CDR3 sequence reads: CASRREGSGANVLTF. The CDR3 nucleotides are TGTGCCAGCAGGAGGGAGGGGTCTGGGGCCAACGTCCTGACTTTC. The gene calls are TRBV6-1 and TRBJ2-6; TRBD2 matches at 7 bases. Germline V gene data show CDR1 as MNHNS and CDR2 as SASEGT. V gave up 6 bases and J gave up 1 base; unmatched junction bases: 3. The CDR3 is made up of 15 amino acids.

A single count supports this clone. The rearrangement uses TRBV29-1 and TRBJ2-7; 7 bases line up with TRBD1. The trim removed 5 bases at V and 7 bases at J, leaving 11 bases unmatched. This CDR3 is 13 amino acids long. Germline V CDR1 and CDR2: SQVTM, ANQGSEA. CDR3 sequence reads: CSVRQGAFGEQYF. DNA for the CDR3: TGCAGCGTTCGACAGGGCGCCTTTGGAGAGCAGTACTTC.

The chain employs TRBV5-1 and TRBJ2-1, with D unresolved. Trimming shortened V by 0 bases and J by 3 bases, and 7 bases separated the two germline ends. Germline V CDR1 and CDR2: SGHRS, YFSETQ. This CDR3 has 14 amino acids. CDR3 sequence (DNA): TGCGCCAGCAGCTTGGGACAAGTCTACAATGAGCAGTTCTTC. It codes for CASSLGQVYNEQFF.

CDR3 in DNA: TGCGCCAGCAGCCCTCAGGGTGCTACGAACACTGAAGCTTTCTTT. Its protein product is CASSPQGATNTEAFF. This sequence joins TRBV5-1 and TRBJ1-1; a weak D match, TRBD1 (5 bases). Germline lookup yields CDR1 SGHRS and CDR2 YFSETQ. The length of the CDR3 is 15 residues. V was cut by 4 bases and J by 1 base, with 14 bases left in between. The full variable domain, its missing parts supplied by reference TRBV5-1 and TRBJ1-1, is KAGVTQTPRYLIKTRGQQVTLSCSPISGHRSVSWYQQTPGQGLQFLFEYFSETQRNKGNFPGRFSGRQFSNSRSEMNVSTLELGDSALYLCASSPQGATNTEAFFGQGTRLTVV.